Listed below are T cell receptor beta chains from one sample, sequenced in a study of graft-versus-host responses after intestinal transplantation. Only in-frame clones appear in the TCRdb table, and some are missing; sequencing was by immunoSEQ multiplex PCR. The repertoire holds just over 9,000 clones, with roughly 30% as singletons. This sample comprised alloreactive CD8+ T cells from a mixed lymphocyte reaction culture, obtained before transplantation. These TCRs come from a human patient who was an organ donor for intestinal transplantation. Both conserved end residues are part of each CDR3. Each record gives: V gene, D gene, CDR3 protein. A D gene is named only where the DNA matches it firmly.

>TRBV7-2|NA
CASSLGLTRMNEQFF
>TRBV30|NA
CAWSAGTLSNQPQHF
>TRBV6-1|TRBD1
CASSELPGQGAYEQYF
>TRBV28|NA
CASSSPLDSRNQPQHF
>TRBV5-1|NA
CASSAPPEETQYF
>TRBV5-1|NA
CASSLAPTIGSYNEQFF
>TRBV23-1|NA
CAVHQGSYEQYF
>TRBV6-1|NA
CASSEGAHQPQHF
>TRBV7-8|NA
CASSLFGGSEQYF
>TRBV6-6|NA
CATLAVTDTQYF
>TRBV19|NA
CASSMASDKGRGAVF
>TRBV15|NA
CATSRLWRDQIYEQYF